What follows are 29 T cell receptor beta chains derived from one specimen sequenced in a study of CD8+CD57+ T cells in acquired aplastic anemia. Profiling that covered TCR beta VDJ and CDR3 relied on genomic DNA as its template. Each CDR3 protein is one row after TCRdb ran MiXCR on the reads. The sample shows 450,000 to 550,000 distinct CDR3 sequences, about a third of them seen only once. Patients included in sequencing had previously demonstrated CD8+CD57+ cell expansion by flow cytometry. Material for sequencing was sorted CD4+, CD8+, or CD8+CD57+ T cells (not recorded which) from PBMCs. All receptors derive from a human donor with aplastic anemia.

This clonotype came up many times. The chain is built from TRBV20-1 and TRBJ1-6, with D possibly TRBD1 on 5 matching bases. The V end was cut by 1 base, the J end by 17 bases, with 12 bases between. This CDR3 has 11 residues. The V gene's germline CDR1 is DFQATT and CDR2 SNEGSKA (reference sequence). CDR3 nucleotides: TGCAGTGCTAGAGGGGGCAGGGCTGTCCACTTT. Its protein is CSARGGRAVHF.

In its sample, this clonotype was seen a few times. V and J are TRBV27 and TRBJ1-2, with 7 positions matching TRBD1. CDR3 size: 15 residues. CDR1 and CDR2 from the germline V gene are MNHEY and SMNVEV (reference sequence). The V segment lost 2 bases and the J segment 2 bases; nucleotides outside the gene matches: 5. Here the CDR3 reads CASSLEGQRNYGYTF. CDR3 sequence (DNA): TGTGCCAGCAGTTTAGAGGGACAGAGAAACTATGGCTACACCTTC.

This clonotype was observed at least ten times. CDR3 protein: CASGDRGSADTQYF. The CDR3 DNA sequence: TGTGCCAGCGGAGACAGGGGGAGCGCAGATACGCAGTATTTT. The gene calls are TRBV2 and TRBJ2-3, with 9 bases lining up with TRBD1. The CDR3 has 14 amino acids. The V segment lost 8 bases and the J segment 4 bases; nucleotides outside the gene matches: 7. Germline V gene data show CDR1 as SNHLY and CDR2 as FYNNEI.

This clonotype was seen at least ten times. The CDR3: CSAANPGLAVYEQYF. The CDR3 nucleotides read TGCAGTGCTGCCAACCCCGGACTAGCGGTGTACGAGCAGTACTTC. The chain has TRBV20-1 and TRBJ2-7, with 10 bases that match TRBD2. Per germline, CDR1 DFQATT and CDR2 SNEGSKA (reference sequence). J gave up 4 bases and V 5 bases, and 11 bases lay outside the gene matches. The CDR3 contains 15 residues.

There are a few counts of this clonotype. The genes are TRBV10-2 and TRBJ2-7, with D possibly matching TRBD2 (6 bases). The ends were cut back, 4 bases at V and 7 bases at J, with 17 bases in the middle. From germline, CDR1 is WSHSY and CDR2 SAAADI. There are 14 residues in the CDR3. The CDR3: CASSAPDYPHEQYF. The CDR3 DNA follows: TGCGCCAGCAGTGCGCCGGACTACCCGCATGAGCAGTACTTC.

This chain connects TRBV2 to TRBJ2-1; maybe TRBD2 (6 bases). The CDR3 has 15 amino acids. Germline V gene data show CDR1 as SNHLY and CDR2 as FYNNEI. V lost 2 bases, J lost 7 bases, and 15 bases lay in between. The CDR3 spells CASSETTPGVNEQFF. The CDR3 bases are TGTGCCAGCAGTGAAACGACCCCGGGGGTTAATGAGCAGTTCTTC.

This clonotype came up many times. This sequence joins TRBV20-1 and TRBJ2-7, with D possibly being TRBD2 (6 bases). Trimming cost V 3 bases and J 3 bases, with 12 bases left between them. Germline V gene sequence: CDR1 DFQATT, CDR2 SNEGSKA (reference sequence). The CDR3 spans 13 residues. The DNA for the CDR3 is TGCAGTGCTAGTGGGACTCCCAACTACGAGCAGTACTTC. This encodes CSASGTPNYEQYF.

The chain links TRBV9 to TRBJ2-7; 9 nucleotides agree with TRBD2. Germline lookup yields CDR1 SGDLS and CDR2 YYNGEE. V gave up 3 bases and J gave up 6 bases; unmatched junction bases: 13. This CDR3 has 16 residues. The CDR3 region is CASSARLADPISEQYF. CDR3 nucleotides: TGTGCCAGCAGCGCTCGACTAGCGGACCCTATTAGCGAGCAGTACTTC.

This clonotype has a count of ten or more. V and J are TRBV9 and TRBJ1-5; D might be TRBD1 (6 bases). Germline V gene sequence: CDR1 SGDLS, CDR2 YYNGEE. The CDR3 covers 15 residues. Deletions cut 2 bases from V and 3 bases from J, with 12 bases between. CDR3 coding DNA: TGTGCCAGCAGCGTGACCGGGACAAACAATCAGCCCCAGCATTTT. Amino acids: CASSVTGTNNQPQHF.

This clonotype appeared a few times. The chain links TRBV7-2 to TRBJ2-1; no clear D gene. This CDR3 is built from 16 residues. In germline, CDR1 is SGHTA, CDR2 FQGNSA. Deletions cut 2 bases from V and 4 bases from J, with 15 bases between. CDR3 nucleotide sequence: TGTGCCAGCAGCTTATCGGCGGTCAAGGCTTACAATGAGCAGTTCTTC. Translating it yields CASSLSAVKAYNEQFF.

With respect to this clonotype: This may be a read error: a much more frequent sequence differs by one nucleotide. Written as DNA, the CDR3 is TGTGCCAGCAGTCCGGGGAGGATGAACACTGAAGCTTCCTTT. It codes for CASSPGRMNTEASF. This chain links TRBV2 with TRBJ1-1; D unresolved. Germline CDR1 SNHLY, CDR2 FYNNEI. The length of the CDR3 is 14 residues.

The chain couples TRBV2 to TRBJ1-5; 8 bases line up with TRBD1. Germline V lookup: CDR1 SNHLY, CDR2 FYNNEI. V was clipped by 4 bases and J by 8 bases; unmatched bases: 10. The length of the CDR3 is 15 residues. Here the CDR3 DNA reads TGTGCCAGCAGTGCTAGGCGGACAGGGTCGGAGCCCCAGCATTTT. Translation gives CASSARRTGSEPQHF.

With respect to this clonotype: The conserved phenylalanine or tryptophan is not found at the CDR3 terminus, so this likely reflects a read error. The chain employs TRBV5-1 and TRBJ2-7; 13 positions match TRBD2. Germline CDR1 is SGHRS and CDR2 is YFSETQ. The CDR3 loop spans 15 amino acids. V lost 8 bases and J lost 2; bases outside the gene matches: 7. CDR3 in DNA: TGCGCCAGTAGGGGGACTAGCGGGACTCCCTACGAGCAGTACTCC. It codes for CASRGTSGTPYEQYS.

This clonotype was counted ten times or more. The V gene is TRBV24-1, the J gene TRBJ2-1; 11 bases map to TRBD1. Trimming cost V 10 bases and J 4 bases; bases outside gene matches: 2. The V gene's germline CDR1 is KGHDR and CDR2 SFDVKD. This CDR3 region has 13 residues. The CDR3 sequence: CATGTGGYNEQFF. The CDR3 DNA reads as TGTGCCACGGGGACAGGGGGATACAATGAGCAGTTCTTC.

As to this clonotype: The junction differs from germline at one of its ends, possibly a read error. The chain combines TRBV11-2 with TRBJ1-1; 7 positions agree with TRBD1. This CDR3 has 15 amino acids. Germline V CDR1 and CDR2: SGHAT, FQNNGV. CDR3 region: CASSFTSGGDTGAFF. The CDR3 nucleotides read TGTGCCAGCAGCTTTACGTCAGGGGGTGACACTGGAGCTTTCTTT.

There are a few counts of this clonotype. The V gene is TRBV5-6, the J gene TRBJ2-7; D could derive from TRBD1 or TRBD2 (5 bases each). Per germline, CDR1 SGHDT and CDR2 YYEEEE. Trimming took 6 bases from V and 5 from J, leaving 18 bases between them. CDR3 length: 14 amino acids. CDR3 bases: TGTGCCAGCAACCGGGGTGGGGGTAGAAACGAGCAGTACTTC. Translated: CASNRGGGRNEQYF.

The J gene is TRBJ2-7, the V gene TRBV2; D not certain. Germline V lookup: CDR1 SNHLY, CDR2 FYNNEI. The germline V and J ends were trimmed by 5 bases and 6 bases, with 14 bases remaining between them. This CDR3 comprises 13 residues. CDR3 amino acids: CASSYSLSGEQYF. CDR3 nucleotide sequence: TGTGCCAGCAGTTATTCCCTGTCTGGCGAGCAGTACTTC.

This chain links TRBV30 with TRBJ2-2, with D hard to call. The CDR3 is made up of 15 amino acids. From germline, CDR1 is GTSNPN and CDR2 SVGIG (reference sequence). The germline V and J ends were trimmed by 0 bases and 6 bases, with 14 bases remaining between them. As DNA, the CDR3 is TGTGCCTGGAGTGTAGTCAGGAAAGTCGCCGGGGAGCTGTTTTTT. This codes for CAWSVVRKVAGELFF. The full variable domain, its missing parts supplied by reference TRBV30 and TRBJ2-2, is SQTIHQWPATLVQPVGSPLSLECTVEGTSNPNLYWYRQAAGRGLQLLFYSVGIGQISSEVPQNLSASRPQDRQFILSSKKLLLSDSGFYLCAWSVVRKVAGELFFGEGSRLTVL.

This clonotype occurred many times. This chain links TRBV12-3 or TRBV12-4 with TRBJ1-5; 9 bases align to TRBD1. The J segment lost 5 bases and the V segment lost 5 bases, leaving 7 bases of the junction unmatched. The CDR3 spans 15 residues. Here the CDR3 reads CASSPGQGGYQPQHF. The CDR3 nucleotides read TGTGCCAGCAGTCCGGGACAGGGAGGATATCAGCCCCAGCATTTT.

V is TRBV4-1 and J is TRBJ2-7, with unresolved D. CDR1 is MGHRA, CDR2 YSYEKL, per germline. Trimming shortened V by 4 bases and J by 3 bases, and 13 bases separated the two germline ends. The CDR3 totals 14 residues. The CDR3 protein is CASSLRSLSYEQYF. The CDR3 DNA is TGCGCCAGCAGCCTGCGGTCGTTGAGCTACGAGCAGTACTTC.

The chain couples TRBV2 to TRBJ2-7, with 10 nucleotides matching TRBD2. This CDR3 region has 17 residues. Germline trimming cut 5 bases from V and 3 bases from J; bases unmatched to any gene: 13. From germline, CDR1 is SNHLY and CDR2 FYNNEI. The CDR3 loop reads CASSFLLAGGLGYEQYF. For the CDR3, the DNA is TGTGCCAGCAGTTTTCTGTTAGCGGGAGGCTTGGGCTACGAGCAGTACTTC.

As concerns this clonotype: Compared with germline, one end of the junction differs, possibly owing to a read error. V is TRBV14 and J is TRBJ1-1; a weak D match, TRBD1 (5 bases). The germline gives CDR1 SGHDN, CDR2 FVKESK. The length of the CDR3 is 13 residues. Written as DNA, the CDR3 is TGTGCCAGCAGCCTTAGAGGGCTCCCCGGGACCGATTTT. Protein: CASSLRGLPGTDF.

Only one count was recorded for this clonotype. The V call is TRBV20-1, the J call TRBJ2-7, with TRBD1 as a possible D gene (6 bases). The CDR3 loop spans 11 amino acids. Between the trimmed V and J ends, which lost 5 bases and 4 bases, there was a span of 9 bases. The germline CDR1 and CDR2 sequences are DFQATT and SNEGSKA (reference sequence). Written as DNA, the CDR3 is TGCAGTGCTGGGGGCAGTTACGAGCAGTACTTC. Its translation: CSAGGSYEQYF.

This sequence joins TRBV25-1 and TRBJ2-5; 12 bases agree with TRBD2. J lost 5 bases, V lost 4 bases, and 8 bases had no gene match. The CDR3 contains 16 residues. Germline CDR1 is MGHDK and CDR2 is SYGVNS. CDR3 sequence (DNA): TGTGCCAGCAGTGCACTAGCGGGAGGTCCAAGGGAGACCCAGTACTTC. It yields the protein CASSALAGGPRETQYF.

V and J are TRBV7-8 and TRBJ2-5, with 8 bases that match TRBD2. The germline V gene encodes CDR1 SGHVS and CDR2 FQNEAQ. Germline trimming cut 4 bases from V and 1 base from J; bases unmatched to any gene: 17. There are 19 residues in the CDR3. This chain's CDR3 is CASSSHRGYPGLVQETQYF. DNA for the CDR3: TGTGCCAGCAGCTCCCATCGGGGGTATCCGGGACTAGTCCAAGAGACCCAGTACTTC.

V is TRBV2 and J is TRBJ2-7; TRBD1 aligns across 7 bases. Unmatched junction bases numbered 7, after V lost 7 bases and J lost 1 base. Germline V lookup: CDR1 SNHLY, CDR2 FYNNEI. This CDR3 is built from 14 residues. CDR3 residues: CASTLQQGSYEQYF. As DNA, the CDR3 is TGTGCCAGCACCTTACAACAGGGGTCCTACGAGCAGTACTTC.

This clonotype was observed at least ten times. The J gene is TRBJ1-2, the V gene TRBV7-9; possible D gene TRBD1, 6 bases. Trimming pared 1 base from V and 5 bases from J, leaving 11 bases between. Germline CDR1 and CDR2: SEHNR and FQNEAQ (reference sequence). The CDR3 has 14 amino acids. Written as DNA, the CDR3 is TGTGCCAGCAGCTTAGACAGGGTCCGTTATGGCTACACCTTC. Translated: CASSLDRVRYGYTF.

Many counts were recorded for this clonotype. The chain uses TRBV29-1 and TRBJ1-2; 8 nucleotides agree with TRBD1. Germline loops: CDR1 SQVTM, CDR2 ANQGSEA. The trim removed 6 bases at V and 8 bases at J, leaving 11 bases unmatched. The CDR3 runs to 13 residues. DNA for the CDR3: TGCAGCGTAAAAACCACAGGGGGAGGCGGCTACACCTTC. It codes for CSVKTTGGGGYTF.

The V call is TRBV2, the J call TRBJ1-6, with a weak D call TRBD1 (5 bases). Germline-derived CDR1 and CDR2 are SNHLY and FYNNEI. V dropped 8 bases and J dropped 4 bases, with 18 bases sitting between them. This CDR3 has 16 residues. CDR3 coding DNA: TGTGCCAGCTGCTATCAGGGAAGAGGATATAATTCACCCCTCCACTTT. Translating it yields CASCYQGRGYNSPLHF.